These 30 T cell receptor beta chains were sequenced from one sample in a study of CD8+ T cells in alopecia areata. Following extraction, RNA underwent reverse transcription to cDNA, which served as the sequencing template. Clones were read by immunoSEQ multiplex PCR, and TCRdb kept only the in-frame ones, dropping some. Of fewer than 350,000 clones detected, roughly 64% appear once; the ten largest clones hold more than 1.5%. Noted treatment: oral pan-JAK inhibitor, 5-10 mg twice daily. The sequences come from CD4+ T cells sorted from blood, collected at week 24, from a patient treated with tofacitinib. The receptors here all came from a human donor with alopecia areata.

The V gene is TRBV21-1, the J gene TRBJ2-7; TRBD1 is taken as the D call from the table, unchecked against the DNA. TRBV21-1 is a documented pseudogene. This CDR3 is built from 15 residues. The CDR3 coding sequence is TGTGCCAGACACCACAGGGGGCGATTTTCCTACGAGCAGTACTTC. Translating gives CARHHRGRFSYEQYF.

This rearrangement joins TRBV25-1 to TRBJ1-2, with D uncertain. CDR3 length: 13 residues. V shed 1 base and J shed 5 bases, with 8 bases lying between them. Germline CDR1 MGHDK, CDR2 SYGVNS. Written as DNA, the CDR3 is TGTGCCAGCAGTGAATGGGCAGCGTATGGCTACACCTTC. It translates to CASSEWAAYGYTF.

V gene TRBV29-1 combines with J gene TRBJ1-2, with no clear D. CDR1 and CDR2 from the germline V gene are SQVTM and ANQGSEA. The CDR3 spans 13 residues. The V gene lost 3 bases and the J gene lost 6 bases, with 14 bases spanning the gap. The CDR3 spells CSVDFRSADGYTF. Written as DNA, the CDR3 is TGCAGCGTTGATTTTAGGTCGGCCGATGGCTACACCTTC.

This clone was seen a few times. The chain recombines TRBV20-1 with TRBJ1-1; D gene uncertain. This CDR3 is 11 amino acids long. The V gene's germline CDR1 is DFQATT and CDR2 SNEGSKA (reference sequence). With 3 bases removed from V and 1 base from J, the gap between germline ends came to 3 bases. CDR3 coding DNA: TGCAGTGCTAGGGAGAACACTGAAGCTTTCTTT. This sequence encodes CSARENTEAFF.

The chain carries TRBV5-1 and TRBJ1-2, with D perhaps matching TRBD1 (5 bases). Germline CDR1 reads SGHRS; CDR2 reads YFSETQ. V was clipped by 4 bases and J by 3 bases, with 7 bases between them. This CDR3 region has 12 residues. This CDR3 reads CASSEGDYGYTF. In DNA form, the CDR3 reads TGCGCCAGCAGCGAAGGGGACTATGGCTACACCTTC.

The chain's CDR3 is CASSTRTSGGSYEQYF. The CDR3 DNA reads as TGTGCCAGTAGTACCAGGACTAGCGGGGGCTCCTACGAGCAGTACTTC. V usage is TRBV19 and J usage is TRBJ2-7, with 13 bases lining up with TRBD2. The germline gives CDR1 LNHDA, CDR2 SQIVND (reference sequence). There are 16 residues in the CDR3. V shed 4 bases and J 0 bases; nucleotides not matched to a gene: 3.

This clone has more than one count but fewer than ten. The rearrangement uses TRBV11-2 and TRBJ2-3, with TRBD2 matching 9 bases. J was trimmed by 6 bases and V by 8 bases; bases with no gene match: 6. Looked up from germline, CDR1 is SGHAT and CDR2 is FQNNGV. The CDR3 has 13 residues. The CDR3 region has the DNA TGTGCCAGCGGCGCTAGCGGGGAGGATACGCAGTATTTT. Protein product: CASGASGEDTQYF.

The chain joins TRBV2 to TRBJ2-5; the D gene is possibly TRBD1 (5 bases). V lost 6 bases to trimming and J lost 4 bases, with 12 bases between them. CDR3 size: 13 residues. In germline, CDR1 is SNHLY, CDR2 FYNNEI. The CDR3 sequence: CASSRQFRETQYF. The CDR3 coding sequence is TGTGCCAGCAGCCGACAGTTTAGAGAGACCCAGTACTTC.

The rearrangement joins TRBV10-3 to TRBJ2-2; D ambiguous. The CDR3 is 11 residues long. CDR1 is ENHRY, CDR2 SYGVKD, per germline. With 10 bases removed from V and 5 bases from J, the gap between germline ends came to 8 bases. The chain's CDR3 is CATQTTGELFF. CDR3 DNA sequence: TGTGCCACCCAGACTACCGGGGAGCTGTTTTTT.

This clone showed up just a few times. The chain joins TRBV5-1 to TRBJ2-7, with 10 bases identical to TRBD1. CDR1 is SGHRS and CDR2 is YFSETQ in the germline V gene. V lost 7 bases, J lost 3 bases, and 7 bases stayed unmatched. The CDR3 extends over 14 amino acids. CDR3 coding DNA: TGCGCCAGCGGACAAGGACAGGGGGGCTACGAGCAGTACTTC. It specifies CASGQGQGGYEQYF. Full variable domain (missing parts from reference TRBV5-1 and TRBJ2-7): KAGVTQTPRYLIKTRGQQVTLSCSPISGHRSVSWYQQTPGQGLQFLFEYFSETQRNKGNFPGRFSGRQFSNSRSEMNVSTLELGDSALYLCASGQGQGGYEQYFGPGTRLTVT.

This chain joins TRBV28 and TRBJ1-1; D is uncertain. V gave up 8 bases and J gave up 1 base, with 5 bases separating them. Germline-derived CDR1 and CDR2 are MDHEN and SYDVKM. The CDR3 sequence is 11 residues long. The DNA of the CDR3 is TGTGCCAGCTATGCGAACACTGAAGCTTTCTTT. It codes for CASYANTEAFF. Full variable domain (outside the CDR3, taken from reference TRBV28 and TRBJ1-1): DVKVTQSSRYLVKRTGEKVFLECVQDMDHENMFWYRQDPGLGLRLIYFSYDVKMKEKGDIPEGYSVSREKKERFSLILESASTNQTSMYLCASYANTEAFFGQGTRLTVV.

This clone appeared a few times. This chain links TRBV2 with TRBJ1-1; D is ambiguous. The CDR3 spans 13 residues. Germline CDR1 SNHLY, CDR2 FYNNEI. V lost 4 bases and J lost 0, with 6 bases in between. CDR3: CASSVAMNTEAFF. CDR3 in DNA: TGTGCCAGCAGTGTGGCCATGAACACTGAAGCTTTCTTT.

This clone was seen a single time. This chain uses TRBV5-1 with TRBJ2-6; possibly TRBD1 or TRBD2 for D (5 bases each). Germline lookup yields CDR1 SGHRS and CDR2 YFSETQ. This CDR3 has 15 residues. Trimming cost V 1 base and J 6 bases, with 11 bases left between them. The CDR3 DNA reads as TGCGCCAGCAGCTTGCTGGGGGTCGTGGCCAACGTCCTGACTTTC. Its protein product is CASSLLGVVANVLTF.

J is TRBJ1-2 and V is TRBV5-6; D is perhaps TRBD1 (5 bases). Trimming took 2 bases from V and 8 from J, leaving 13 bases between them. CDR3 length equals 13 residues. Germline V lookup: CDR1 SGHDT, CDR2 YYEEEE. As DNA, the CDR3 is TGTGCCAGCAGCTTTTGGACCGACAGCGGCTACACCTTC. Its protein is CASSFWTDSGYTF.

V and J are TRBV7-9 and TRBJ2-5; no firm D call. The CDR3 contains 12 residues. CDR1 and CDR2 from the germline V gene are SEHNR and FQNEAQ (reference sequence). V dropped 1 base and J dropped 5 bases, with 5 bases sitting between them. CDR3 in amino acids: CASSLVLETQYF. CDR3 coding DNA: TGTGCCAGCAGCTTAGTGCTGGAGACCCAGTACTTC.

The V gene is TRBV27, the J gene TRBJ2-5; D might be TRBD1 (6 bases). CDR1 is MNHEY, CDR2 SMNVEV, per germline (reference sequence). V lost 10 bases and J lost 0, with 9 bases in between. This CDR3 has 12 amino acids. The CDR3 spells CATGQNQETQYF. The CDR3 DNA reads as TGTGCCACCGGACAGAACCAAGAGACCCAGTACTTC.

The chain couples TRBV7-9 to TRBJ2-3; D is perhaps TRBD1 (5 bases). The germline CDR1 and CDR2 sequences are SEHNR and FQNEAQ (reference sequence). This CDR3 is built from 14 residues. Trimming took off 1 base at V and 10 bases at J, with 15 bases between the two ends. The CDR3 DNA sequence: TGTGCCAGCAGCTTAGGGCAATCTAAGGGGTCGCAGTATTTT. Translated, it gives CASSLGQSKGSQYF. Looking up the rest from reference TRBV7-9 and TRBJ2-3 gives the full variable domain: DTGVSQNPRHKITKRGQNVTFRCDPISEHNRLYWYRQTLGQGPEFLTYFQNEAQLEKSRLLSDRFSAERPKGSFSTLEIQRTEQGDSAMYLCASSLGQSKGSQYFGPGTRLTVL.

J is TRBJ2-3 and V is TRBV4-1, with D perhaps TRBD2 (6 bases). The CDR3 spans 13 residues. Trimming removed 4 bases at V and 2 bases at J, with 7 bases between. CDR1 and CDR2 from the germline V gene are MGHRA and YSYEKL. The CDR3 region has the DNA TGCGCCAGCAGCCGGGGGGTCACAGATACGCAGTATTTT. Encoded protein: CASSRGVTDTQYF.

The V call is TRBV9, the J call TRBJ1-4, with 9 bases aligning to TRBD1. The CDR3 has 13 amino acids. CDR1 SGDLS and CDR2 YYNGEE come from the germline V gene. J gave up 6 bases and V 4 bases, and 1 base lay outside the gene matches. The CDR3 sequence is CASSRTGDEKLFF. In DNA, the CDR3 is TGTGCCAGCAGCAGGACAGGGGATGAAAAACTGTTTTTT.

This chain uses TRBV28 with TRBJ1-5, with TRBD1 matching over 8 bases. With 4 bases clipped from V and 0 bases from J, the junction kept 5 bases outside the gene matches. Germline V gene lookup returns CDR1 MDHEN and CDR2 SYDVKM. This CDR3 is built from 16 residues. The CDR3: CASSSTTGVSNQPQHF. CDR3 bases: TGTGCCAGCAGTTCCACGACAGGGGTTAGCAATCAGCCCCAGCATTTT.

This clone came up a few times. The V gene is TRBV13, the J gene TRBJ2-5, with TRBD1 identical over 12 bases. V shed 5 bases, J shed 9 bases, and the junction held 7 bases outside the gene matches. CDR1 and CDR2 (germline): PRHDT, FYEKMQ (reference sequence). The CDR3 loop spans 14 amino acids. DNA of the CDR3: TGTGCCAGCAGCCGGGACAGGGGGCGTGGGGCCCAGTACTTC. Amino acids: CASSRDRGRGAQYF.

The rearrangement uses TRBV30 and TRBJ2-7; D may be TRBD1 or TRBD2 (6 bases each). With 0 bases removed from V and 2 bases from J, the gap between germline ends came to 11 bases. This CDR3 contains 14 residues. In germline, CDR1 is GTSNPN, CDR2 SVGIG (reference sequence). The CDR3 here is CAWSVWGATYEQYF. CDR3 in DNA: TGTGCCTGGAGTGTATGGGGGGCAACCTACGAGCAGTACTTC.

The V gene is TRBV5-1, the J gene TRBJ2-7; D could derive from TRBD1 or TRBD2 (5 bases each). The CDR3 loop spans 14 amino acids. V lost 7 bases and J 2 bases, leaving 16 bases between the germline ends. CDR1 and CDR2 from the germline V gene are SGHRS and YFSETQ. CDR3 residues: CASRHRDGPYEQYF. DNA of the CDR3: TGCGCCAGCCGTCACCGGGACGGTCCCTACGAGCAGTACTTC.

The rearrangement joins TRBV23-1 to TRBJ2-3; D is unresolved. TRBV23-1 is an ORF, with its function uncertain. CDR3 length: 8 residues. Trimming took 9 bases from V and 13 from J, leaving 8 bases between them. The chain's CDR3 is CASKKEYF. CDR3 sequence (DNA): TGCGCCAGTAAAAAAGAGTATTTT.

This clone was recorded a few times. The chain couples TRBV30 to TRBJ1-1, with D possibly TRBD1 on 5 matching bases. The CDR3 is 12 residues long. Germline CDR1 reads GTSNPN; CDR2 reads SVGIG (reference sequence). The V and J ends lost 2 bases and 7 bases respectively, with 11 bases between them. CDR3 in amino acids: CAWSKSRGEAFF. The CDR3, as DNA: TGTGCCTGGAGTAAGTCGAGGGGTGAAGCTTTCTTT.

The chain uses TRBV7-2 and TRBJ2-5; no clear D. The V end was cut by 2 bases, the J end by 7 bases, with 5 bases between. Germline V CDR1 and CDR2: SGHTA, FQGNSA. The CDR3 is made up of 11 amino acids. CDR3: CASSLRSTQYF. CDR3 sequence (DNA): TGTGCCAGCAGCTTAAGGTCGACCCAGTACTTC.

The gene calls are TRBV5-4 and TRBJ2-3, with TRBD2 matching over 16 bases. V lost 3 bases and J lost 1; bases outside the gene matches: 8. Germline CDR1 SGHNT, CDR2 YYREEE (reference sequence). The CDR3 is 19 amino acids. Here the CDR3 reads CASSSGLAGGNARTDTQYF. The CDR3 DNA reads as TGTGCCAGCAGCTCGGGACTAGCGGGGGGGAACGCCCGCACAGATACGCAGTATTTT.

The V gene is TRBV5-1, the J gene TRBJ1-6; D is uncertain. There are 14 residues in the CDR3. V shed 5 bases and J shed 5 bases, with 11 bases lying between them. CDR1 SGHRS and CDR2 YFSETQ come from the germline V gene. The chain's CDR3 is CASRLMAHNSPLHF. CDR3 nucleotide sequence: TGCGCCAGCAGGCTGATGGCCCATAATTCACCCCTCCACTTT.

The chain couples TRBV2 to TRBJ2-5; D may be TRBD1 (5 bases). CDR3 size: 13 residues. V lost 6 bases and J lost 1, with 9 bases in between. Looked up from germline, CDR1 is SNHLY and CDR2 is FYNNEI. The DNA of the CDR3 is TGTGCCAGCAGGGCCGACAGCCAAGAGACCCAGTACTTC. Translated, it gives CASRADSQETQYF.

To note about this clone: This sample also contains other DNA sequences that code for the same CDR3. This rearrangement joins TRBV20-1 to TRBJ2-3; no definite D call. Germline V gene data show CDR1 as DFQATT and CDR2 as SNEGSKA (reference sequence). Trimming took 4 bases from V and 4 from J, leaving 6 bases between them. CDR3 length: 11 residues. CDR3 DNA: TGCAGTGCTACCGACCCAGATACGCAGTATTTT. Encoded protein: CSATDPDTQYF.